The 16 T cell receptor beta chains below all came from one sample that was sequenced in a study of cytomegalovirus exposure and HLA in healthy donors. TCRdb's copy holds only in-frame clones and misses some; the assay was immunoSEQ multiplex PCR. Seen here are over 150,000 clones, approximately 86% observed once, and the top ten hold about a fifth. Source material: PBMCs. Receptors were obtained from a man aged 18 to 30 in good health and CMV-seropositive.

This clone was detected only once. The genes are TRBV29-1 and TRBJ1-2; tentatively, D is TRBD1 (5 bases). This CDR3 has 13 amino acids. Trimming took off 3 bases at V and 2 bases at J, with 10 bases between the two ends. The germline CDR1 and CDR2 sequences are SQVTM and ANQGSEA. In nucleotides, the CDR3 is TGCAGCGTTGAGGTTGCAGGGAACTATGGCTACACCTTC. This sequence encodes CSVEVAGNYGYTF.

The CDR3 reads CASSGNRQGISYNEQFF. CDR3 sequence (DNA): TGTGCCAGCAGCGGAAACCGACAGGGAATATCCTACAATGAGCAGTTCTTC. The chain employs TRBV9 and TRBJ2-1; 7 bases match TRBD1. The CDR3 runs 17 residues. V gave up 3 bases and J gave up 1 base; unmatched junction bases: 10. Germline lookup yields CDR1 SGDLS and CDR2 YYNGEE.

This clone was detected only a few times. The rearrangement links TRBV5-4 to TRBJ1-2; TRBD1 aligns across 7 bases. This CDR3 contains 13 residues. Germline CDR1 is SGHNT and CDR2 is YYREEE (reference sequence). With 0 bases clipped from V and 5 bases from J, the junction kept 1 base outside the gene matches. The CDR3 is CASSLETGYGYTF. The DNA for the CDR3 is TGTGCCAGCAGCTTGGAGACAGGGTATGGCTACACCTTC.

This chain joins TRBV19 and TRBJ1-3; D not resolved. Trimming stripped 6 bases from V and 2 bases from J, with 14 bases between. The CDR3 has 15 amino acids. Germline V gene lookup returns CDR1 LNHDA and CDR2 SQIVND (reference sequence). CDR3 in DNA: TGTGCCAGTAGGACTGTAAGGTCCACTGGAAACACCATATATTTT. Its translation is CASRTVRSTGNTIYF.

The rearrangement joins TRBV6-5 to TRBJ2-1; 9 positions match TRBD2. Germline V gene lookup returns CDR1 MNHEY and CDR2 SVGAGI. CDR3 length: 12 amino acids. Trimming at V came to 10 bases and at J to 6 bases, leaving 4 bases not matched to a gene. The CDR3 nucleotides are TGTGCCACGGGACTAGCAGTCAATGAGCAGTTCTTC. Its translation: CATGLAVNEQFF.

The chain links TRBV5-1 to TRBJ2-2, with 8 bases aligning to TRBD2. The germline V gene encodes CDR1 SGHRS and CDR2 YFSETQ. CDR3 length equals 15 residues. V lost 0 bases, J lost 4 bases, and 2 bases stayed unmatched. The CDR3 region is CASSLVTSGTGELFF. In nucleotides, the CDR3 is TGCGCCAGCAGCTTGGTTACTAGCGGCACCGGGGAGCTGTTTTTT.

The rearrangement uses TRBV7-2 and TRBJ1-1; 7 bases match TRBD1. The V segment lost 2 bases and the J segment 10 bases; nucleotides outside the gene matches: 4. The CDR3 contains 12 residues. CDR1 is SGHTA and CDR2 is FQGNSA in the germline V gene. The CDR3 spells CASSLSQGGAFF. CDR3 nucleotide sequence: TGTGCCAGCAGCTTATCGCAGGGGGGAGCTTTCTTT.

This chain uses TRBV2 with TRBJ1-2; 7 bases fit TRBD1. In germline, CDR1 is SNHLY, CDR2 FYNNEI. The CDR3 extends over 14 amino acids. V lost 6 bases, J lost 2 bases, and 6 bases stayed unmatched. CDR3 bases: TGTGCCAGCAGATCTTCGACAGGGAACTATGGCTACACCTTC. Its translation is CASRSSTGNYGYTF.

V gene TRBV25-1 combines with J gene TRBJ1-1; the match to TRBD1 covers 7 bases. J gave up 2 bases and V 3 bases, and 3 bases lay outside the gene matches. Germline V gene sequence: CDR1 MGHDK, CDR2 SYGVNS. The CDR3 has 14 residues. The CDR3 region is CASSDWDSNTEAFF. The DNA for the CDR3 is TGTGCCAGCAGTGATTGGGACAGTAACACTGAAGCTTTCTTT.

This chain joins TRBV30 and TRBJ1-1; no clear D. The CDR3 consists of 13 residues. Germline-derived CDR1 and CDR2 are GTSNPN and SVGIG (reference sequence). The V end was cut by 3 bases, the J end by 3 bases, with 11 bases between. The CDR3 nucleotides are TGTGCCTGGAGCGCCCACCGGGACACTGAAGCTTTCTTT. Translated: CAWSAHRDTEAFF.

The V and J genes are TRBV5-1 and TRBJ1-1, with TRBD1 as a possible D gene (5 bases). V was shortened by 1 base and J by 0 bases, with 7 bases between the two germline ends. This CDR3 comprises 14 residues. In germline, CDR1 is SGHRS, CDR2 YFSETQ. Here the CDR3 reads CASSLRGLNTEAFF. The CDR3, as DNA: TGCGCCAGCAGCTTGAGGGGCTTGAACACTGAAGCTTTCTTT.

Only a few counts were recorded for this clone. V gene TRBV29-1 combines with J gene TRBJ1-2; TRBD1 might be the D (6 bases). Germline values: CDR1 SQVTM, CDR2 ANQGSEA. V lost 6 bases and J lost 5, with 13 bases in between. The CDR3 length is 12 residues. CDR3: CSVGDTEYGYTF. CDR3 nucleotide sequence: TGCAGCGTGGGGGACACGGAGTATGGCTACACCTTC.

The rearrangement uses TRBV30 and TRBJ1-4; 7 bases agree with TRBD1. There are 18 residues in the CDR3. Unmatched junction bases numbered 16, after V lost 6 bases and J lost 0 bases. Germline CDR1 and CDR2: GTSNPN and SVGIG (reference sequence). The DNA for the CDR3 is TGTGCCTGCCGGGTCCCGGGACAGATAATTGCAACTAATGAAAAACTGTTTTTT. As protein: CACRVPGQIIATNEKLFF.

The chain has TRBV12-5 and TRBJ1-2, with 10 bases identical to TRBD1. Unmatched junction bases numbered 5, after V lost 5 bases and J lost 5 bases. Germline CDR1 and CDR2: LGHNT and FRNRAP. The CDR3 spans 14 residues. In DNA form, the CDR3 reads TGTGCTAGTGGTCGGTGGGGACAGGGGTATGGCTACACCTTC. It is translated as CASGRWGQGYGYTF.

The V and J genes are TRBV10-2 and TRBJ2-1; tentative D call: TRBD1 (6 bases). Germline CDR1 is WSHSY and CDR2 is SAAADI. The CDR3 totals 13 residues. The ends were cut back, 6 bases at V and 6 bases at J, with 12 bases in the middle. The CDR3 DNA sequence: TGCGCCAGCAGACTAGACAGGAGCAATGAGCAGTTCTTC. Its protein product is CASRLDRSNEQFF.

J is TRBJ2-3 and V is TRBV11-2, with a weak D call TRBD2 (6 bases). The CDR3 length is 11 residues. Trimming shortened V by 7 bases and J by 9 bases, and 11 bases separated the two germline ends. CDR1 and CDR2 from the germline V gene are SGHAT and FQNNGV. CDR3: CASTRGATQYF. In DNA form, the CDR3 reads TGTGCCAGCACCCGCGGGGCGACGCAGTATTTT.